What follows are 7 T cell receptor beta chains derived from one specimen sequenced in a study of T-cell memory formation after mild COVID-19. In TCRdb, the 5' RACE reads were re-called with MiXCR into one record per CDR3 protein. Seen here are approximately 560,000 distinct CDR3 sequences, approximately 15% observed once, and the top ten hold around 8.1%. The sequenced sample consisted of PBMCs or a T cell subset sorted from them (not recorded which). All receptors come from an adult woman who had mild COVID-19 (a few samples of this study predate the infection). Cell type and time point are not known.

The rearrangement uses TRBV2 and TRBJ2-1, with a tentative D call TRBD2 (6 bases). Germline CDR1 and CDR2: SNHLY and FYNNEI. Trimming took off 6 bases at V and 1 base at J, with 19 bases between the two ends. CDR3 size: 17 residues. CDR3 protein: CASSVLGTPESYNEQFF. The CDR3 DNA follows: TGTGCCAGCAGCGTACTTGGGACTCCTGAGTCCTACAATGAGCAGTTCTTC.

This chain joins TRBV4-1 and TRBJ1-4, with D perhaps TRBD1 (6 bases). Trimming cost V 0 bases and J 7 bases, with 12 bases left between them. Germline V gene lookup returns CDR1 MGHRA and CDR2 YSYEKL. The CDR3 contains 15 residues. This chain's CDR3 is CASSQESRGSEKLFF. The CDR3 nucleotides read TGCGCCAGCAGCCAAGAGTCCAGGGGAAGTGAAAAACTGTTTTTT.

The chain links TRBV29-1 to TRBJ1-1; 11 nucleotides line up with TRBD1. V lost 4 bases, J lost 2 bases, and 9 bases stayed unmatched. The germline gives CDR1 SQVTM, CDR2 ANQGSEA. The CDR3 extends over 16 amino acids. The DNA of the CDR3 is TGCAGCGTTGCCGGACAGGGGGCCCTCATAAACACTGAAGCTTTCTTT. Protein: CSVAGQGALINTEAFF. Full variable domain (missing parts from reference TRBV29-1 and TRBJ1-1): SAVISQKPSRDICQRGTSLTIQCQVDSQVTMMFWYRQQPGQSLTLIATANQGSEATYESGFVIDKFPISRPNLTFSTLTVSNMSPEDSSIYLCSVAGQGALINTEAFFGQGTRLTVV.

V and J are TRBV4-1 and TRBJ2-1; 11 nucleotides agree with TRBD2. Germline V lookup: CDR1 MGHRA, CDR2 YSYEKL. The CDR3 covers 17 residues. The V and J ends lost 4 bases and 1 base, in that order; junction bases with no gene match: 6. The CDR3 nucleotides are TGCGCCAGCAGCCCTGTCCTAGCGGGGGGTTCCTACAATGAGCAGTTCTTC. Translated: CASSPVLAGGSYNEQFF.

This clonotype occurred a few times. The V and J genes are TRBV7-2 and TRBJ2-7, with 10 bases matching TRBD2. Trimming at V came to 6 bases and at J to 3 bases, leaving 5 bases not matched to a gene. This CDR3 has 14 amino acids. CDR1 and CDR2 from the germline V gene are SGHTA and FQGNSA. The CDR3 nucleotides are TGTGCCAGCAGTCAATCTAGCGGGAGCTACGAGCAGTACTTC. Its protein product is CASSQSSGSYEQYF.

This clonotype was found a few times. This chain joins TRBV20-1 and TRBJ1-5; TRBD1 is a possible D gene (6 bases). The CDR3 has 14 residues. Germline loops: CDR1 DFQATT, CDR2 SNEGSKA (reference sequence). The V end was cut by 5 bases, the J end by 0 bases, with 11 bases between. The CDR3 DNA follows: TGCAGTGCTTCTACAGGGAATAGCAATCAGCCCCAGCATTTT. Protein product: CSASTGNSNQPQHF.

This clonotype was picked up a small number of times. CDR3 residues: CASSLTGGPFYGYTF. The CDR3 DNA sequence: TGTGCCAGCAGCTTAACGGGGGGACCCTTCTATGGCTACACCTTC. J is TRBJ1-2 and V is TRBV7-2, with D perhaps TRBD1 (5 bases). Looked up from germline, CDR1 is SGHTA and CDR2 is FQGNSA. The CDR3 runs to 15 residues. The V gene lost 2 bases and the J gene lost 4 bases, with 14 bases spanning the gap.